The clone carrying this T cell receptor beta chain occurred a few times. Its target is not known. These data originate in a study of blood T cells in healthy people across ages. The CDR3 runs to 14 residues. Trimming removed 4 bases from V and 5 bases from J, with 14 bases in between. From germline, CDR1 is LGHDT and CDR2 YNNKEL (reference sequence). Each sample provided at least 5 micrograms of extracted total RNA. Regarding the study as a whole: It was held that the diversity estimates obtained from one million T cells were underestimates. Per million T cells, the diversity of TCR beta decreased roughly linearly as age advanced.

Primed by a sample-barcoded 5' primer and a J-beta primer mix, a second PCR proceeded for 7 to 11 cycles. Researchers report that each sample yielded at least 3 million CDR3-containing paired-end reads. TCRdb processed the 5' RACE reads anew with MiXCR; each CDR3 protein has one entry. The repertoire has some 1.5 million distinct CDR3 sequences, over 25% of them found once; the top ten carry 7.7%. V usage is TRBV3-1 and J usage is TRBJ2-5; D might be TRBD1 or TRBD2, each matching 6 bases. The sample consisted of blood. This clonotype was obtained from a woman between 25 and 40 years old in good health. CDR3 nucleotides: TGTGCCAGCAGCCCCATAGTAGGGGGGGAGACCCAGTACTTC. Amino acid sequence: CASSPIVGGETQYF.